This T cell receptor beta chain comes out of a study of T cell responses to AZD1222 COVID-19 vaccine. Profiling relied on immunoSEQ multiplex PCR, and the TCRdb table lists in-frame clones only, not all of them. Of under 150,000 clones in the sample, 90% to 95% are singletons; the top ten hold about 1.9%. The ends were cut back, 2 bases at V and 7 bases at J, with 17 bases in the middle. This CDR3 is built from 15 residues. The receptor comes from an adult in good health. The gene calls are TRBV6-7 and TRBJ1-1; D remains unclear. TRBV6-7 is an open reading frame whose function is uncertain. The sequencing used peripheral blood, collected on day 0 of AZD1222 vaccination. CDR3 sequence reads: CASSYPPQSEIEAFF. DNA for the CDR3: TGTGCCAGCAGTTACCCCCCTCAAAGCGAGATTGAAGCTTTCTTT.